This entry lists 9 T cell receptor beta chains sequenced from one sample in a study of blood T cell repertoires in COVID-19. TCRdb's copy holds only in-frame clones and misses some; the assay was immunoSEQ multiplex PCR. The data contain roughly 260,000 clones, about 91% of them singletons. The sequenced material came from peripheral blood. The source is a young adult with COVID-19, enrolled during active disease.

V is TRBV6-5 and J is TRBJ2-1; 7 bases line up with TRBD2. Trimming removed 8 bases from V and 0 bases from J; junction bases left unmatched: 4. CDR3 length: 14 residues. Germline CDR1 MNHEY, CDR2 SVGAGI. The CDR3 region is CASQPGGSYNEQFF. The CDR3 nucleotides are TGTGCCAGCCAGCCGGGAGGCTCCTACAATGAGCAGTTCTTC.

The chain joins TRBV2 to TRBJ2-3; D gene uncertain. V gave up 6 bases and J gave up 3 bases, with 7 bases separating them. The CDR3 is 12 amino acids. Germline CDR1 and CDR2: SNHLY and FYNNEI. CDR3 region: CASRGETDTQYF. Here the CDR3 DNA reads TGTGCCAGCAGGGGCGAAACAGATACGCAGTATTTT.

The CDR3 DNA reads TGTGCCAGCAGCACCGACAGGGGACTACAAAATGAAGCTTTCTTT. Residues: CASSTDRGLQNEAFF. J is TRBJ1-1 and V is TRBV5-6; 8 bases are a match to TRBD1. Trimming took 4 bases from V and 7 from J; bases not matched to a gene: 12. Germline values: CDR1 SGHDT, CDR2 YYEEEE. This CDR3 spans 15 amino acids.

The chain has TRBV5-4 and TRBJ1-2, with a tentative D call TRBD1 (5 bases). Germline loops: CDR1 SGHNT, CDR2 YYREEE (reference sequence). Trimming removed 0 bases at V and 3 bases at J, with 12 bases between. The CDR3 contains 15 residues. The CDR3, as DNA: TGTGCCAGCAGCTTGGGAGCCAGGGAAGACTATGGCTACACCTTC. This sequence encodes CASSLGAREDYGYTF. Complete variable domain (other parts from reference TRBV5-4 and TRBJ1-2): ETGVTQSPTHLIKTRGQQVTLRCSSQSGHNTVSWYQQALGQGPQFIFQYYREEENGRGNFPPRFSGLQFPNYSSELNVNALELDDSALYLCASSLGAREDYGYTFGSGTRLTVV.

The CDR3, as DNA: TGCGCCAGCAGCCAAGATCTCGGCGGGGCCTACGAGCAGTACTTC. It yields the protein CASSQDLGGAYEQYF. The genes are TRBV4-3 and TRBJ2-7; TRBD2 might be the D (6 bases). The ends were cut back, 0 bases at V and 2 bases at J, with 11 bases in the middle. The CDR3 is made up of 15 amino acids. Germline lookup yields CDR1 LGHNA and CDR2 YSLEER.

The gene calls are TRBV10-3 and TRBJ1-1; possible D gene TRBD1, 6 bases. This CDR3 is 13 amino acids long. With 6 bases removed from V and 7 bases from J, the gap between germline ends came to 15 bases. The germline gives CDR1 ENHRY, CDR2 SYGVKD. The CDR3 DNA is TGTGCCATCAGGGCGGTTCAGGGGAATGAAGCTTTCTTT. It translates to CAIRAVQGNEAFF.

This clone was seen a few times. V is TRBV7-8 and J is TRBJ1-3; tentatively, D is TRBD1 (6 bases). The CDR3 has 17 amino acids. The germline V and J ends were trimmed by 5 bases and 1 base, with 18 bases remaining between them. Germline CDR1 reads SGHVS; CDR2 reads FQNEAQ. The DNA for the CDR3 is TGTGCCAGCAGCCCCAACAGGGATCGTTCTTCTGGAAACACCATATATTTT. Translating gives CASSPNRDRSSGNTIYF.

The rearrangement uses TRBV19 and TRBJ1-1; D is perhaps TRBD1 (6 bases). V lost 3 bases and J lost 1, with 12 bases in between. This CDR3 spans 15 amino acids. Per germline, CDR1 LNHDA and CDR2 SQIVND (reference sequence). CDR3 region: CASSMLGQQNTEAFF. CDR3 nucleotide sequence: TGTGCCAGTAGTATGCTAGGACAGCAGAACACTGAAGCTTTCTTT.

The CDR3 nucleotides read TGTGCCAGCCCTTACCACCGGGACAGGGGGCCAGCGAACACCGGGGAGCTGTTTTTT. It encodes CASPYHRDRGPANTGELFF. This chain connects TRBV11-2 to TRBJ2-2, with 12 bases that match TRBD1. The J segment lost 0 bases and the V segment lost 8 bases, leaving 13 bases of the junction unmatched. The CDR3 covers 19 residues. Germline CDR1 SGHAT, CDR2 FQNNGV. The whole variable domain, filled in from reference TRBV11-2 and TRBJ2-2, reads EAGVAQSPRYKIIEKRQSVAFWCNPISGHATLYWYQQILGQGPKLLIQFQNNGVVDDSQLPKDRFSAERLKGVDSTLKIQPAKLEDSAVYLCASPYHRDRGPANTGELFFGEGSRLTVL.